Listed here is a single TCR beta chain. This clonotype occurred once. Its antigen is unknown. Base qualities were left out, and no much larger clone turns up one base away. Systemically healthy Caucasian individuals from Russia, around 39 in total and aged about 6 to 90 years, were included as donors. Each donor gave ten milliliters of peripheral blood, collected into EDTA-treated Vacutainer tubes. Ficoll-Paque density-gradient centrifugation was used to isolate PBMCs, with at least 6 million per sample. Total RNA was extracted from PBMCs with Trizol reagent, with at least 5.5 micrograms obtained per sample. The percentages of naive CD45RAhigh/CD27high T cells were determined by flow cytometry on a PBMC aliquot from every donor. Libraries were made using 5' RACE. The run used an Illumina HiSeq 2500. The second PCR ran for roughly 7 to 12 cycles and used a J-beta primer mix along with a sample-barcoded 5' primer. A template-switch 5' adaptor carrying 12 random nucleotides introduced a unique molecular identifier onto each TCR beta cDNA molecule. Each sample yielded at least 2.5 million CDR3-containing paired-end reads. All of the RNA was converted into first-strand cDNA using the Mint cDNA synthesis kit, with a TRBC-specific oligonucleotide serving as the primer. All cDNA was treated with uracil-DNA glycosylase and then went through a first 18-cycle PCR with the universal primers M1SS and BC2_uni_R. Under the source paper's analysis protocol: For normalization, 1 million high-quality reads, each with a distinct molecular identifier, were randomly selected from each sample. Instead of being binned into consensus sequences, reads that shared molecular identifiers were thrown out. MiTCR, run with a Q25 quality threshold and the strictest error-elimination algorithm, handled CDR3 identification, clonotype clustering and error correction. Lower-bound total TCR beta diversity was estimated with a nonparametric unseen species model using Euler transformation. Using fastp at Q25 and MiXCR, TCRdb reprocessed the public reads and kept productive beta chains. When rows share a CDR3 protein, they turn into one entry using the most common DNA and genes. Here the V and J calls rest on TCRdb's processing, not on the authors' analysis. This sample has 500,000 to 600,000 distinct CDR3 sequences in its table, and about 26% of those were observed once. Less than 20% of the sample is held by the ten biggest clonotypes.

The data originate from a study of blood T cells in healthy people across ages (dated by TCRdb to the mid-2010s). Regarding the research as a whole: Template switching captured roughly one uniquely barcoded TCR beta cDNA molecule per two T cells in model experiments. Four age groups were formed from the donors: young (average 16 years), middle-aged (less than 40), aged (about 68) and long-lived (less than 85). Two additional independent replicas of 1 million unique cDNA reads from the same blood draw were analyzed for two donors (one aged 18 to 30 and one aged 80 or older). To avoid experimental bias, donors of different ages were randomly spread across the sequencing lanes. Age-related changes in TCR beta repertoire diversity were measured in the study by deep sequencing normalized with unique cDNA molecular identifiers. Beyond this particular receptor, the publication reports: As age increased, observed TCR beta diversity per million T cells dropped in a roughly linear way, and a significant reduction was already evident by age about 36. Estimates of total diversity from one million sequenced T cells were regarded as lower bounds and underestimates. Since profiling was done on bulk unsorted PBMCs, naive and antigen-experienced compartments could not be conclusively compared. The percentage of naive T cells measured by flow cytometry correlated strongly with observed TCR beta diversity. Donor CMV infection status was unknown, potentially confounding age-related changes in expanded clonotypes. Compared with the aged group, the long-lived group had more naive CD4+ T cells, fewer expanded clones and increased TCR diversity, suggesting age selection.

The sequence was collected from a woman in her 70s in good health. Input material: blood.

The nucleotides read TGTGCCAGCAGTGAAGCCCCGACCCAGGAGGAGACCCAGTACTTC. This gives the protein CASSEAPTQEETQYF. Recombination connected TRBV2 to TRBJ2-5; the D gene remains uncertain. Relative to germline, V is 0 bases shorter and J is 5 bases shorter, with 13 bases between their ends. The CDR3, cysteine through phenylalanine, is 15 amino acids long. Just the 45-base CDR3 DNA is kept, in frame starting at base 1. The germline V gene provides CDR1 SNHLY and CDR2 FYNNEI.